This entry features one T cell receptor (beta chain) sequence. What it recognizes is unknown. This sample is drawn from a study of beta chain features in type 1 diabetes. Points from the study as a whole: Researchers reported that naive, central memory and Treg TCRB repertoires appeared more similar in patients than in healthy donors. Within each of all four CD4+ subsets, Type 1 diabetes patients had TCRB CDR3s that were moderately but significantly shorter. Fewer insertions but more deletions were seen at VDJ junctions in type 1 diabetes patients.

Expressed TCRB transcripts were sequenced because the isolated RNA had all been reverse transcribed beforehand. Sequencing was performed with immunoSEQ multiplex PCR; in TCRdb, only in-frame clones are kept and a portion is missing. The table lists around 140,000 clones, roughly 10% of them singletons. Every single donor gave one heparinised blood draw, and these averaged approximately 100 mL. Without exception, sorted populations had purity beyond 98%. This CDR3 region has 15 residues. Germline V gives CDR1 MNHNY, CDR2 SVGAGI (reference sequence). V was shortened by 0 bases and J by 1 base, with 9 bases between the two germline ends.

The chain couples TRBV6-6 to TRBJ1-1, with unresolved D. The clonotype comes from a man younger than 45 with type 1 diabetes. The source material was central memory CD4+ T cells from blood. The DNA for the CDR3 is TGTGCCAGCAGTTACTCGAGGTGGTCGAACACTGAAGCTTTCTTT. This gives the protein CASSYSRWSNTEAFF.